What follows are 23 T cell receptor beta chains derived from one specimen sequenced in a study of shared clonotypes between healthy human individuals. The table came from immunoSEQ multiplex PCR; TCRdb's copy has only in-frame clones and leaves some out. Altogether roughly 500,000 clones are present, over 75% being singletons, with the ten largest covering about 13%. The specimen was PBMCs. These receptors all come from a woman aged 40-49 years in good health. Some clones in this sample may be carry-over from other donors' samples.

To note about this clone: A far larger clone is off by one base, so a read error is likely. Other DNA sequences in the sample encode the same CDR3. The chain combines TRBV4-3 with TRBJ2-3; TRBD1 aligns across 8 bases. The CDR3 totals 15 residues. The germline V gene has CDR1 LGHNA and CDR2 YSLEER. This CDR3 is CASSQDRTGPDTQYF. For the CDR3, the DNA is TGCGCCAGTAGCCAAGATAGGACAGGGCCAGATACGCAGTATTTT.

V and J are TRBV13 and TRBJ1-1, with D hard to call. Germline CDR1 PRHDT, CDR2 FYEKMQ (reference sequence). The CDR3 contains 15 residues. Trimming took off 1 base at V and 3 bases at J, with 12 bases between the two ends. The CDR3 DNA sequence: TGTGCCAGCAGCTTAGCGTCTAGGGCGGACACTGAAGCTTTCTTT. Translated: CASSLASRADTEAFF.

Comments on this clone: A read error is likely here: a far larger clone is one base away. Other DNA sequences of this sample code for an identical CDR3. This chain links TRBV11-3 with TRBJ2-7; 7 nucleotides align to TRBD2. CDR1 and CDR2 from the germline V gene are SGHNT and YENEEA. The CDR3 length is 20 residues. The CDR3 DNA is TGCGCCAGCAGCTTAGGAAGCAGCGGCCCGGGGGGATGGGTCCGCTACGAGCAGTACTTC. Translated, it gives CASSLGSSGPGGWVRYEQYF.

In its sample, this clone was seen once. Since a far larger clone is one base different, this is likely a read error. The genes are TRBV30 and TRBJ2-1; 8 nucleotides line up with TRBD2. CDR1 is GTSNPN, CDR2 SVGIG, per germline (reference sequence). The CDR3 spans 13 residues. This chain's CDR3 is CAGTRGVGNDQFF. The CDR3, as DNA: TGTGCCGGGACTAGGGGCGTTGGGAATGATCAGTTCTTC.

This clone is a singleton in its sample. A much larger clone sits a single nucleotide away, making a read error possible. The same CDR3 is also encoded by other DNA sequences in this sample. The chain is built from TRBV15 and TRBJ1-2; D unclear. The CDR3 runs 15 residues. Germline CDR1 is LNHNV and CDR2 is YYDKDF (reference sequence). The DNA of the CDR3 is TGCGCCACCAGCAGAGAGGGCGGAGCTAACTATGGCTACACCTTC. Translation gives CATSREGGANYGYTF.

As to this clone: At one of its ends the junction is not consistent with the germline gene, which may arise from a read error. At the DNA level, this CDR3 is encoded by other sequences in the same sample as well. The gene calls are TRBV7-9 and TRBJ2-5, with 7 positions matching TRBD1. The CDR3 loop spans 16 amino acids. Germline loops: CDR1 SEHNR, CDR2 FQNEAQ (reference sequence). CDR3 loop: CASSLRDSAYQETQYF. DNA for the CDR3: TGTGCCAGCAGCCTCCGGGACAGTGCTTACCAGGAGACCCAGTACTTC.

With regard to this clone: This likely stems from a read error, as it lies one base from a far larger clone. This same CDR3 is encoded by further DNA sequences in the sample. The V gene is TRBV4-3, the J gene TRBJ2-3; D might be TRBD2 (5 bases). CDR1 and CDR2 from the germline V gene are LGHNA and YSLEER. The CDR3 has 16 amino acids. The CDR3 DNA is TGCGCCAGTAGCCAAGTAGGAGGTAGCGCGGCAGATACGCAGTATTTT. As protein: CASSQVGGSAADTQYF.

Written as DNA, the CDR3 is TGTGCCAGCAGCCAAGATATGGGCAGGGGACGGAACACCATATATTTT. Amino acid sequence: CASSQDMGRGRNTIYF. V usage is TRBV14 and J usage is TRBJ1-3; weak D call: TRBD1 (6 bases). This CDR3 is built from 16 residues. Trimming stripped 0 bases from V and 7 bases from J, with 16 bases between. CDR1 and CDR2 (germline): SGHDN, FVKESK.

The chain combines TRBV9 with TRBJ1-1, with D possibly matching TRBD1 (6 bases). The germline CDR1 and CDR2 sequences are SGDLS and YYNGEE. This CDR3 spans 15 amino acids. V gave up 3 bases and J gave up 0 bases, with 12 bases separating them. In DNA, the CDR3 is TGTGCCAGCAGCGGGGGGGCAGCCCTGAACACTGAAGCTTTCTTT. It encodes CASSGGAALNTEAFF.

This chain connects TRBV4-2 to TRBJ2-7; D gene unclear. V was cut by 0 bases and J by 0 bases, with 9 bases left in between. Germline V CDR1 and CDR2: LGHNA, YNFKEQ. The CDR3 is made up of 15 amino acids. The CDR3 sequence: CASSQDVAHSYEQYF. CDR3 in DNA: TGTGCCAGCAGCCAAGACGTGGCACACTCCTACGAGCAGTACTTC.

The V and J genes are TRBV6-5 and TRBJ2-7; tentatively, D is TRBD1 (6 bases). The germline V and J ends were trimmed by 5 bases and 2 bases, with 10 bases remaining between them. Germline assignment: CDR1 MNHEY and CDR2 SVGAGI. CDR3 length: 13 residues. CDR3 loop: CASSIGQTYEQYF. DNA for the CDR3: TGTGCCAGCAGTATCGGACAGACCTACGAGCAGTACTTC.

The V call is TRBV5-1, the J call TRBJ2-7; TRBD2 matches at 7 bases. The trim removed 4 bases at V and 5 bases at J, leaving 15 bases unmatched. The CDR3 loop spans 16 amino acids. The V gene's germline CDR1 is SGHRS and CDR2 YFSETQ. In nucleotides, the CDR3 is TGCGCCAGCAGCCCAACCACTAGCGCCTCCTCTGACGAGCAGTACTTC. Translating gives CASSPTTSASSDEQYF.

This clone has a single count. The genes are TRBV7-8 and TRBJ1-1, with a weak D call TRBD1 (5 bases). The CDR3 is made up of 13 amino acids. Between the trimmed V and J ends, which lost 0 bases and 11 bases, there was a span of 13 bases. The germline V gene has CDR1 SGHVS and CDR2 FQNEAQ. Written as DNA, the CDR3 is TGTGCCAGCAGCTTAGCGGTAGCGGGGACGGCTTTCTTT. It codes for CASSLAVAGTAFF.

As concerns this clone: With a far larger clone one base away, a read error is the likely cause. This same CDR3 is encoded by further DNA sequences in the sample. This sequence joins TRBV6-4 and TRBJ2-2; tentatively, D is TRBD2 (5 bases). The germline CDR1 and CDR2 sequences are MRHNA and SNTAGT. This CDR3 spans 14 amino acids. CDR3 nucleotide sequence: TGTGCTAGCAGTGCCCCGGGATCCACCGGGGAGCTGTTTTTT. Translating it yields CASSAPGSTGELFF.

This chain joins TRBV6-6 and TRBJ1-1, with TRBD1 as a possible D gene (5 bases). Germline CDR1 and CDR2: MNHNY and SVGAGI (reference sequence). CDR3 size: 12 residues. The V gene lost 6 bases and the J gene lost 5 bases, with 10 bases spanning the gap. The CDR3 sequence: CASRNRGTEAFF. For the CDR3, the DNA is TGTGCCAGCAGGAACCGGGGGACTGAAGCTTTCTTT.

V gene TRBV15 combines with J gene TRBJ2-3; maybe TRBD2 (6 bases). The CDR3 length is 16 residues. V lost 1 base and J lost 0, with 11 bases in between. Germline V CDR1 and CDR2: LNHNV, YYDKDF (reference sequence). This CDR3 reads CATSRAAGTSTDTQYF. CDR3 nucleotides: TGTGCCACCAGCAGAGCTGCGGGAACTAGCACAGATACGCAGTATTTT.

The chain has TRBV6-5 and TRBJ2-2; D is unresolved. CDR1 is MNHEY and CDR2 is SVGAGI in the germline V gene. This CDR3 is built from 12 residues. V shed 3 bases and J shed 2 bases, with 1 base lying between them. In DNA, the CDR3 is TGTGCCAGCAGTTATAACACCGGGGAGCTGTTTTTT. Translation: CASSYNTGELFF.

This clone has a handful of counts. The chain employs TRBV15 and TRBJ2-3, with 10 bases identical to TRBD1. V was pared by 1 base and J by 6 bases, with 7 bases of the junction left unmatched. CDR1 is LNHNV, CDR2 YYDKDF, per germline (reference sequence). CDR3 length: 16 residues. This CDR3 reads CATSRGRTGGSDTQYF. Here the CDR3 DNA reads TGTGCCACCAGCAGAGGCAGGACAGGGGGTTCGGATACGCAGTATTTT.

For this clone: The likely explanation is a read error, given a far larger clone one base away. At the DNA level, this CDR3 is encoded by other sequences in the same sample as well. This sequence joins TRBV6-1 and TRBJ2-5, with D possibly being TRBD1 (6 bases). TRBJ2-7 matches the DNA end more closely, so the J call is doubtful. Per the germline V gene, CDR1 is MNHNS and CDR2 is SASEGT. The CDR3 is made up of 15 amino acids. As DNA, the CDR3 is TGTGCCAGCAGTGAAGCAGCCGGGACAAGAAGCGAGCAGTACTTC. Its translation: CASSEAAGTRSEQYF.

The chain has TRBV10-1 and TRBJ2-1; the match to TRBD2 covers 8 bases. The CDR3 spans 14 residues. J gave up 7 bases and V 4 bases, and 6 bases lay outside the gene matches. Looked up from germline, CDR1 is WNHNN and CDR2 is SYGVQD (reference sequence). The CDR3 coding sequence is TGCGCCAGCAGTGCGGGAGGGCCTAGGAATGAGCAGTTCTTC. Encoded protein: CASSAGGPRNEQFF.

This chain uses TRBV28 with TRBJ1-2; D gene ambiguous. Trimming removed 1 base at V and 4 bases at J, with 4 bases between. The germline gives CDR1 MDHEN, CDR2 SYDVKM. The CDR3 has 12 amino acids. For the CDR3, the DNA is TGTGCCAGCAGTTTATCAGCCTATGGCTACACCTTC. This codes for CASSLSAYGYTF.

The rearrangement uses TRBV7-7 and TRBJ2-1, with 9 bases aligning to TRBD2. CDR3 size: 15 residues. V lost 2 bases to trimming and J lost 9 bases; unmatched junction nucleotides: 8. Germline V CDR1 and CDR2: SSHAT, FNYEAQ (reference sequence). The CDR3 DNA reads as TGTGCCAGCAGCTTAAATAGCGGGAGTGGCGGTGAGCAGTTCTTC. This encodes CASSLNSGSGGEQFF.

This clone has more than one count but fewer than ten. V gene TRBV29-1 combines with J gene TRBJ2-7, with D perhaps matching TRBD1 or TRBD2 (5 bases each). Per germline, CDR1 SQVTM and CDR2 ANQGSEA. This CDR3 region has 11 residues. The germline V and J ends were trimmed by 7 bases and 6 bases, with 13 bases remaining between them. CDR3 residues: CSGGLGGEQYF. The DNA of the CDR3 is TGCAGCGGCGGACTTGGGGGCGAGCAGTACTTC.